Listed here are 28 T cell receptor beta chains from one sample, sequenced in a study of shared clonotypes between healthy human individuals. TCRdb's copy holds only in-frame clones and misses some; the assay was immunoSEQ multiplex PCR. The sample carries roughly 760,000 clones, 74% recorded once. Sequencing was done on a sample of memory CD4+ T cells sorted from blood. Indicated subset: CD45RA-negative fraction. Receptor source: a woman aged 25 to 39 in good health.

The chain is built from TRBV5-1 and TRBJ2-7, with D tentatively TRBD2 (5 bases). Germline V gives CDR1 SGHRS, CDR2 YFSETQ. V was cut by 4 bases and J by 2 bases, with 13 bases left in between. The CDR3 consists of 14 residues. The CDR3 here is CASSDDEGTYEQYF. CDR3 coding DNA: TGCGCCAGCAGCGATGACGAGGGAACCTACGAGCAGTACTTC.

This clone was observed a handful of times. The chain is built from TRBV7-9 and TRBJ1-4; TRBD1 matches at 8 bases. The germline CDR1 and CDR2 sequences are SEHNR and FQNEAQ (reference sequence). The CDR3 consists of 16 residues. V shed 2 bases and J 10 bases; nucleotides not matched to a gene: 12. The CDR3 sequence: CASSLFSAGGSGKLFF. DNA for the CDR3: TGTGCCAGCAGCTTATTTTCGGCAGGGGGCTCTGGAAAACTGTTTTTT.

This chain uses TRBV5-5 with TRBJ2-5; tentative D call: TRBD2 (6 bases). This CDR3 comprises 16 residues. V gave up 2 bases and J gave up 1 base, with 15 bases separating them. Per germline, CDR1 SGHKS and CDR2 YYEKEE (reference sequence). The CDR3, as DNA: TGTGCCAGCAGCTTCGGTACGGGAGTTGGCCAAGAGACCCAGTACTTC. It encodes CASSFGTGVGQETQYF. Based on the CDR3 plus reference TRBV5-5 and TRBJ2-5, the full variable domain is DAGVTQSPTHLIKTRGQQVTLRCSPISGHKSVSWYQQVLGQGPQFIFQYYEKEERGRGNFPDRFSARQFPNYSSELNVNALLLGDSALYLCASSFGTGVGQETQYFGPGTRLLVL.

Only a few counts were recorded for this clone. The V and J genes are TRBV7-3 and TRBJ1-2, with 12 bases matching TRBD1. This CDR3 spans 16 amino acids. V dropped 2 bases and J dropped 6; count of bases not matched to a gene: 7. CDR1 is SGHTA and CDR2 is FQGTGA in the germline V gene. The CDR3, as DNA: TGTGCCAGCAGCTTACTACCGGGACAGGGGGCGAATGGCTACACCTTC. Translated: CASSLLPGQGANGYTF.

This chain joins TRBV10-3 and TRBJ1-6; 11 nucleotides match TRBD1. CDR3 length: 14 residues. The ends lost 6 bases at V and 7 bases at J; junction bases unmatched: 2. Germline V gene lookup returns CDR1 ENHRY and CDR2 SYGVKD. The CDR3 loop reads CAIRGTGGNSPLHF. DNA of the CDR3: TGTGCCATCAGAGGGACAGGGGGGAATTCACCCCTCCACTTT.

The rearrangement joins TRBV5-1 to TRBJ2-3; D gene uncertain. From germline, CDR1 is SGHRS and CDR2 YFSETQ. The CDR3 totals 15 residues. Trimming shortened V by 4 bases and J by 0 bases, and 12 bases separated the two germline ends. The CDR3 DNA sequence: TGCGCCAGCAGCCCAGGCCGGATTAGCACAGATACGCAGTATTTT. Its translation is CASSPGRISTDTQYF.

The chain is built from TRBV5-1 and TRBJ1-1, with 7 bases matching TRBD1. Germline CDR1 SGHRS, CDR2 YFSETQ. V was pared by 4 bases and J by 3 bases, with 6 bases of the junction left unmatched. This CDR3 is built from 14 residues. The CDR3 spells CASSGGQWDTEAFF. CDR3 coding DNA: TGCGCCAGCAGCGGGGGACAGTGGGACACTGAAGCTTTCTTT.

The chain is built from TRBV10-3 and TRBJ2-5; 8 bases match TRBD1. The CDR3 is 15 amino acids. CDR1 and CDR2 (germline): ENHRY, SYGVKD. The trim removed 3 bases at V and 4 bases at J, leaving 7 bases unmatched. CDR3 sequence (DNA): TGTGCCATCAGTGACCCCGACAGGGGACGAGAGACCCAGTACTTC. Residues: CAISDPDRGRETQYF.

The rearrangement links TRBV5-1 to TRBJ1-1; no reliable D call. The CDR3 consists of 14 residues. Germline CDR1 and CDR2: SGHRS and YFSETQ. Trimming left V 3 bases short and J 0 bases short, with 9 bases between. CDR3 sequence: CASSSIPVNTEAFF. Written as DNA, the CDR3 is TGCGCCAGCAGCTCCATTCCAGTGAACACTGAAGCTTTCTTT.

The rearrangement joins TRBV12-5 to TRBJ1-2; 8 bases are a match to TRBD1. Germline loops: CDR1 LGHNT, CDR2 FRNRAP. This CDR3 has 17 amino acids. V lost 0 bases and J lost 3; bases outside the gene matches: 9. CDR3 protein: CASGLVLRAGGDYGYTF. The CDR3 DNA reads TGTGCTAGTGGTTTGGTACTTAGGGCAGGGGGCGACTATGGCTACACCTTC.

The rearrangement joins TRBV5-1 to TRBJ2-7; tentatively, D is TRBD1 (5 bases). Trimming removed 0 bases from V and 0 bases from J, with 13 bases in between. CDR3 length equals 16 residues. The germline V gene has CDR1 SGHRS and CDR2 YFSETQ. The CDR3 sequence is CASSLGRAQSSYEQYF. CDR3 DNA sequence: TGCGCCAGCAGCTTGGGCAGGGCCCAAAGCTCCTACGAGCAGTACTTC.

This chain uses TRBV7-9 with TRBJ1-2; the D is unclear. Germline V gene sequence: CDR1 SEHNR, CDR2 FQNEAQ (reference sequence). V lost 3 bases to trimming and J lost 8 bases, with 19 bases between them. This CDR3 has 15 amino acids. As DNA, the CDR3 is TGTGCCAGCAGCTTTTTAGAGGGCTATTGGTCGGGCTACACCTTC. It is translated as CASSFLEGYWSGYTF.

The chain links TRBV6-1 to TRBJ1-1; D is uncertain. The CDR3 is 13 amino acids. Trimming took 10 bases from V and 3 from J, leaving 15 bases between them. Germline V gene data show CDR1 as MNHNS and CDR2 as SASEGT. The DNA for the CDR3 is TGTGCCATAAGGAGGGAACGGTACACTGAAGCTTTCTTT. Protein: CAIRRERYTEAFF.

The chain joins TRBV18 to TRBJ2-5, with 7 positions matching TRBD1. The V and J ends lost 5 bases and 1 base, in that order; junction bases with no gene match: 7. Germline CDR1 and CDR2: KGHSH and LQKENI. The CDR3 extends over 15 amino acids. This chain's CDR3 is CASSLKTGSQETQYF. The CDR3 DNA sequence: TGTGCCAGCTCATTAAAGACAGGGAGCCAAGAGACCCAGTACTTC.

This clone was counted a single time. The CDR3, as DNA: TGCGCCAGCAGTGAGGCGGGACAGGGGGCTGGAGGCATTCAGTACTTC. Amino acid sequence: CASSEAGQGAGGIQYF. This rearrangement joins TRBV10-1 to TRBJ2-4; 12 bases align to TRBD1. The CDR3 consists of 16 residues. Germline CDR1 and CDR2: WNHNN and SYGVQD (reference sequence). J gave up 9 bases and V 2 bases, and 8 bases lay outside the gene matches.

The CDR3 region is CASSIVSPLGYGYTF. For the CDR3, the DNA is TGTGCCAGTAGTATAGTGTCTCCCCTCGGCTATGGCTACACCTTC. The genes are TRBV19 and TRBJ1-2; D ambiguous. Germline CDR1 reads LNHDA; CDR2 reads SQIVND (reference sequence). The CDR3 runs 15 residues. Between the trimmed V and J ends, which lost 1 base and 4 bases, there was a span of 13 bases.

In regard to this clone: This may arise from a read error, as a much more abundant clone is one base away. The chain uses TRBV5-4 and TRBJ2-3, with D tentatively TRBD1 (5 bases). This CDR3 contains 14 residues. Germline V gives CDR1 SGHNT, CDR2 YYREEE (reference sequence). CDR3 in amino acids: CASSLGASTGTQYF. CDR3 in DNA: TGTGCCAGCAGCTTGGGAGCGAGCACAGGTACGCAGTATTTT.

The rearrangement uses TRBV7-2 and TRBJ2-2; D is perhaps TRBD1 or TRBD2 (5 bases each). The V end lost 3 bases, the J end lost 9 bases, and 14 bases lay between the germline ends. Germline CDR1 reads SGHTA; CDR2 reads FQGNSA. This CDR3 comprises 14 residues. CDR3 sequence: CASSFGTTSRELFF. The DNA of the CDR3 is TGTGCCAGCAGCTTTGGGACCACCTCTCGGGAGCTGTTTTTT.

This clone was picked up one time. V usage is TRBV27 and J usage is TRBJ2-3, with 10 positions matching TRBD2. V was pared by 2 bases and J by 5 bases, with 4 bases of the junction left unmatched. Germline-derived CDR1 and CDR2 are MNHEY and SMNVEV (reference sequence). The CDR3 consists of 15 residues. The DNA of the CDR3 is TGTGCCAGCAGTTTAGTAGCGGGAGGCCTAGATACGCAGTATTTT. Translation: CASSLVAGGLDTQYF.

The genes are TRBV7-2 and TRBJ1-2; D is unresolved. CDR3 size: 13 residues. The germline V and J ends were trimmed by 5 bases and 7 bases, with 14 bases remaining between them. The germline V gene has CDR1 SGHTA and CDR2 FQGNSA. CDR3 nucleotide sequence: TGTGCCAGCAGCCGGTGGTCGACTTTTGGCTACACCTTC. Translation: CASSRWSTFGYTF.

This clone was observed many times. Different DNA sequences within this sample yield the same CDR3. The chain links TRBV7-8 to TRBJ2-7; D unclear. The V gene's germline CDR1 is SGHVS and CDR2 FQNEAQ. Trimming shortened V by 3 bases and J by 0 bases, and 9 bases separated the two germline ends. The CDR3 is 14 amino acids. The CDR3 loop is CASSLQRDSYEQYF. CDR3 DNA sequence: TGTGCCAGCAGCTTGCAACGAGACTCCTACGAGCAGTACTTC.

CDR3 in amino acids: CASSVESQRGSYNEQFF. The CDR3 region has the DNA TGTGCCAGCAGCGTAGAAAGCCAGCGGGGATCCTACAATGAGCAGTTCTTC. The V call is TRBV9, the J call TRBJ2-1, with TRBD2 matching over 7 bases. CDR1 is SGDLS and CDR2 is YYNGEE in the germline V gene. V gave up 0 bases and J gave up 1 base; unmatched junction bases: 7. The CDR3 sequence is 17 residues long.

Worth noting for this clone: In the same sample, other DNA sequences code for this CDR3. The V and J genes are TRBV27 and TRBJ1-1, with D uncertain. The CDR3 extends over 13 amino acids. V was cut by 3 bases and J by 1 base, with 6 bases left in between. Germline V gene sequence: CDR1 MNHEY, CDR2 SMNVEV (reference sequence). CDR3: CASSLGRNTEAFF. The CDR3 nucleotides read TGTGCCAGCAGTTTGGGCAGGAACACTGAAGCTTTCTTT.

The chain couples TRBV27 to TRBJ1-2; unclear D gene. Germline V gene sequence: CDR1 MNHEY, CDR2 SMNVEV (reference sequence). The CDR3 consists of 12 residues. V was clipped by 8 bases and J by 7 bases, with 14 bases between them. The CDR3 protein is CASGTLWSGYTF. The CDR3 region has the DNA TGTGCCAGCGGAACCCTTTGGAGTGGCTACACCTTC.

The chain uses TRBV5-5 and TRBJ2-7, with D possibly being TRBD2 (5 bases). The CDR3 contains 14 residues. The germline V and J ends were trimmed by 5 bases and 1 base, with 13 bases remaining between them. Germline V gives CDR1 SGHKS, CDR2 YYEKEE (reference sequence). This chain's CDR3 is CASRPRASSYEQYF. Written as DNA, the CDR3 is TGTGCCAGCAGGCCGAGGGCTAGTTCCTACGAGCAGTACTTC.

The V call is TRBV11-2, the J call TRBJ2-7; maybe TRBD1 (6 bases). The CDR3 loop spans 15 amino acids. Looked up from germline, CDR1 is SGHAT and CDR2 is FQNNGV. Trimming stripped 4 bases from V and 2 bases from J, with 15 bases between. CDR3 nucleotide sequence: TGTGCCAGCAGCTCCGGACAGATTCCTCCCTACGAGCAGTACTTC. Amino acid sequence: CASSSGQIPPYEQYF.

The rearrangement joins TRBV6-5 to TRBJ2-1; D remains ambiguous. CDR3 size: 13 residues. Trimming stripped 5 bases from V and 6 bases from J, with 11 bases between. The germline V gene has CDR1 MNHEY and CDR2 SVGAGI. For the CDR3, the DNA is TGTGCCAGCAGTACCGGACCCAGCAATGAGCAGTTCTTC. Translating it yields CASSTGPSNEQFF.

V gene TRBV27 combines with J gene TRBJ1-4; D remains ambiguous. The ends were cut back, 1 base at V and 14 bases at J, with 20 bases in the middle. Germline values: CDR1 MNHEY, CDR2 SMNVEV (reference sequence). This CDR3 spans 15 amino acids. The CDR3 loop reads CASSLWGVSPVELFF. The CDR3 bases are TGTGCCAGCAGTTTATGGGGAGTATCCCCTGTTGAGCTGTTTTTT. The full variable domain, its missing parts supplied by reference TRBV27 and TRBJ1-4, is EAQVTQNPRYLITVTGKKLTVTCSQNMNHEYMSWYRQDPGLGLRQIYYSMNVEVTDKGDVPEGYKVSRKEKRNFPLILESPSPNQTSLYFCASSLWGVSPVELFFGSGTQLSVL.